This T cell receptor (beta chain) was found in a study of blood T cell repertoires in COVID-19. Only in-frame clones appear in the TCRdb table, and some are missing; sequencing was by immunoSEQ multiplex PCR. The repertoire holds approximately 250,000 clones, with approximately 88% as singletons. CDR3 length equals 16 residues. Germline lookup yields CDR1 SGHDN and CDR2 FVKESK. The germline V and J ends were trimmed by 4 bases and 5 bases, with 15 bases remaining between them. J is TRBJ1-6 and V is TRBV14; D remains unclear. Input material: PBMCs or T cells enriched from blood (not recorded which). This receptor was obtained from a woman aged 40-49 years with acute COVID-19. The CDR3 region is CASSPIEGTNNSPLHF. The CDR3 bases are TGTGCCAGCAGCCCAATCGAGGGAACAAATAATTCACCCCTCCACTTT.